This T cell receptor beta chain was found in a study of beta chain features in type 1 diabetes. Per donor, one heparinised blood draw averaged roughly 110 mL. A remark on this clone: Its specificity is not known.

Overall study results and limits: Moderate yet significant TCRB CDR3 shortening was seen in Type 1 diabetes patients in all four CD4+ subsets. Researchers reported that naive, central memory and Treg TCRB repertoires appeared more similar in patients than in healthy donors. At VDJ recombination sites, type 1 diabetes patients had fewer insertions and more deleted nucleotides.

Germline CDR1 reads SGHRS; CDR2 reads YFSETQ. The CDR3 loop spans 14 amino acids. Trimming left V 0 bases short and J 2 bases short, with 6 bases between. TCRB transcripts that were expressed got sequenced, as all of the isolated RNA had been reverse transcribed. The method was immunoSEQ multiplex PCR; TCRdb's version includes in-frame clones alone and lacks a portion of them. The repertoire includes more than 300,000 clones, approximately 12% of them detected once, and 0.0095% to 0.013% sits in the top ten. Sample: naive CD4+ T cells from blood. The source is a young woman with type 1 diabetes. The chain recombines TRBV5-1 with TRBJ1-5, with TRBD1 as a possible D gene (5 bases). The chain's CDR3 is CASSLEGGNQPQHF. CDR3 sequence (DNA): TGCGCCAGCAGCTTGGAAGGGGGCAATCAGCCCCAGCATTTT.